A selection of T cell receptor beta chains follows, all from one sample in a study of a mutant IDH1 vaccine in newly diagnosed glioma. Sequencing was performed with immunoSEQ multiplex PCR; in TCRdb, only in-frame clones are kept and a portion is missing. The table records tens of thousands of clones, roughly 77% of them present only once. Their recognized antigens are unknown. Source: PBMCs, taken from a glioma patient whose treatment included an IDH1 peptide vaccine. The origin of the receptors is a man aged 35 to 55 with glioma. The CDR3 runs from the conserved cysteine through the conserved F or W. The D gene is left open where the match is weak.

TRBJ2-7	TRBV7-3	TRBD1	CASSLAGGIDEQYF
TRBJ2-5	TRBV11-2	.	CASSLDWSSAETQYF
TRBJ1-2	TRBV11-2	TRBD1	CASTQRGRDYGYTF
TRBJ2-1	TRBV2	TRBD2	CASNLRLAGGNEQFF
TRBJ1-2	TRBV5-1	TRBD1	CASSLEGQGGYGYTF
TRBJ1-2	TRBV6-5	TRBD1	CASSSTGGKSGYTF
TRBJ1-1	TRBV21-1	.	CARPRGFF
TRBJ2-3	TRBV6-5	.	CASSEGRGQYF
TRBJ2-2	TRBV5-4	.	CASSLEVARGLNTGELFF
TRBJ2-7	TRBV12-2	.	CASRLDNSYRQGVAYEQYF
TRBJ2-1	TRBV28	TRBD1	CASIQGEGARYNEQFF
TRBJ2-7	TRBV4-2	TRBD2	CASSPRLRGGEQYF
TRBJ2-7	TRBV6-1	.	CASKTWAEAEQYF
TRBJ2-7	TRBV27	.	CASSPIGNHREQYF
TRBJ2-2	TRBV9	.	CASSVAGTAGTGELFF
TRBJ2-5	TRBV29-1	.	CSVQGRGGETQYF
TRBJ2-3	TRBV10-1	.	CASGQPSTDTQYF
TRBJ2-3	TRBV29-1	TRBD1	CSVTDRLTDTQYF
TRBJ2-7	TRBV4-3	TRBD1	CASSQVFGEGGAYEQYF